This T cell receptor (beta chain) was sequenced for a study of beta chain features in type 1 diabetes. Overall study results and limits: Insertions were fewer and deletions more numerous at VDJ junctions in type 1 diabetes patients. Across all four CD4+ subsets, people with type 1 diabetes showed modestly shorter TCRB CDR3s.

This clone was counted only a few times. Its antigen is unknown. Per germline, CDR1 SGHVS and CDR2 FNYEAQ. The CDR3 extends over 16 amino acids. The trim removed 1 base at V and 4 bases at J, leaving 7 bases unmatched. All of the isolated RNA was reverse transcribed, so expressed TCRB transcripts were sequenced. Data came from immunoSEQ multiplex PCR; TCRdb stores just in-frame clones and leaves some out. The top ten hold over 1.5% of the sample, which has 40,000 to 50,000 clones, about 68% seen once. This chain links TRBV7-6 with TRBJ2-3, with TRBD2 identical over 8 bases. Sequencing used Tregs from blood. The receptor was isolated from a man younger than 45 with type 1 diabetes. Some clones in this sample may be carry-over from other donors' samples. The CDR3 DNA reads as TGTGCCAGCAGCTTAGGGCCGGGGGGGCAGGCAGATACGCAGTATTTT. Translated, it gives CASSLGPGGQADTQYF.